This T cell receptor beta chain stems from a study of T cells in Graves' hyperthyroidism and ophthalmopathy (dated by TCRdb to about 2019). Regarding the study in general: Peripheral blood was sampled at the time of initial diagnosis, prior to any treatment. A discovery cohort of around 98 patients, 43 with Graves' ophthalmopathy and roughly 59 with stable Graves' hyperthyroidism, was used to find distinguishing TCR V-J signatures. Whether ophthalmopathy could be predicted prospectively was tested in an independent validation cohort made up of fewer than 20 hyperthyroidism patients plus 17 patients who later progressed to ophthalmopathy. For training and testing, the 100 patients in the discovery cohort were randomly divided in a 7:3 ratio. Thyroid tissue and blood T-cell repertoires from six Graves' hyperthyroidism patients were also compared in the study. After blood sampling, hyperthyroidism patients were treated with methimazole at a starting dose of 30 mg daily, and ophthalmopathy patients were treated with high-dose intravenous methylprednisolone. According to the paper, TCR Vbeta CDR3 sequencing was carried out on 135 peripheral blood samples, which came from 40 to 45 ophthalmopathy, about 75 hyperthyroidism and roughly 17 progressor patients.

The research as a whole found: Sample size was not statistically predetermined, and blinding of investigators to group allocation was not performed. Ophthalmopathy was separated from stable hyperthyroidism by a 13 V-J signature model, with roughly 88% sensitivity and 81% to 82% specificity obtained in cross-validation and 80%/75% obtained in testing. In validation, the model predicted progression to ophthalmopathy with over 60% sensitivity and 72.22% specificity, a median of about 6.7 months before onset. Most expanded thyroid clonotypes (frequency above 0.001) were also detected in blood, suggesting blood repertoires may reflect thyroid immune responses.

TCR beta CDR3 regions were amplified from RNA transcripts. A first-round RT-PCR of the TCR CDR3 used the HTBI primer set with the Qiagen OneStep RT-PCR kit. The libraries were constructed in a second round of multiplex PCR and then size-selected and purified. The libraries were sequenced on an Illumina HiSeq2000 using paired-end 100 bp reads. On the authors' methods: Raw data were processed with SOAPnuke, discarding reads with adapters, uncalled bases, mean Phred below 15, or no exact constant-primer or identifier match. High-quality paired reads were merged using COPE v1.2.5, and each unique nucleotide sequence was defined as a clonotype. MiTCR v1.1 was used to align clonotypes to the IMGT TRBV, TRBD and TRBJ reference segments. The analysis included only V-J combinations with a frequency above 0.0001, which together covered roughly 99% of the repertoires. The TCS score was defined as F50 (clonal expansion) divided by E x V (chaos), with BLOSUM62-based TCRdist calculated between CDR3 peptides within each V-J. Welch's t-statistics and random forest reduced roughly 530 V-J features to 13, which were used in a naive Bayes classifier (R e1071). Starting from the raw public reads, TCRdb applied fastp trimming at Q25, assembled clones with MiXCR and retained in-frame beta chains. A single entry per CDR3 protein holds the most common genes and DNA from its merged rows. The V and J calls were determined by TCRdb, not by the authors. This sample has 300,000 to 350,000 distinct CDR3 sequences in its table, and around 20% of those were observed once. The top ten clones comprise less than 65% of the sample.

V and J are truncated by 0 bases and 10 bases respectively, leaving an intervening sequence of 11 bases. There are 13 amino acids in the CDR3, from cysteine to phenylalanine inclusive. The sequence is cut down to CDR3 DNA, 39 bases in frame from base 1. Per the germline V gene, SGHRS is the CDR1 and YFSETQ is the CDR2. A patient counted as having stable Graves' hyperthyroidism if no progression to ophthalmopathy occurred over 18 months of follow-up. Hyperthyroidism patients were aged 18 to 65 years and newly diagnosed, with disease duration of less than 2 months. Patients with uncontrolled infections, other autoimmune diseases, pregnancy or lactation were excluded. Diagnoses relied on clinical symptoms, serum thyroxine and TRAb, thyroid ultrasound and orbital computed tomography. PBMCs were separated from roughly 9.3 ml of fresh peripheral blood using Ficoll-Paque density gradient centrifugation. Trizol reagent was used to extract total RNA, and RNA quality was then checked on an Agilent 2100 Bioanalyzer.

This clonotype was detected only a few times. Its cognate antigen has yet to be identified. Base qualities are not provided; no much larger clone lies one nucleotide away. This receptor was identified in a woman aged 50 to 60 with Graves' hyperthyroidism. Sequencing input: blood. The rearrangement combines TRBV5-1 with TRBJ2-1; the D gene is possibly TRBD2, with 5 bases matching. Here is the DNA: TGCGCCAGCAGCTTGGCGGGATTTACAGAGCAGTTCTTC. Its translation is CASSLAGFTEQFF.